The 32 T cell receptor beta chains below come from one sample, sequenced in a study of CD8+CD57+ T cells in acquired aplastic anemia. Patients included in sequencing had previously demonstrated CD8+CD57+ cell expansion by flow cytometry. Genomic DNA constituted the template upon which TCR beta VDJ and CDR3 profiling was performed. MiXCR was run by TCRdb on the reads, yielding one entry per CDR3 protein. The repertoire consists of 200,000 or so distinct CDR3 sequences, with roughly two thirds occurring once and the leading ten covering roughly 62%. Sequencing was performed on sorted CD4+, CD8+, or CD8+CD57+ T cells (not recorded which) from PBMCs. The receptors come from a human donor with aplastic anemia.

This sequence joins TRBV24-1 and TRBJ2-1, with 7 bases identical to TRBD1. Germline trimming cut 8 bases from V and 8 bases from J; bases unmatched to any gene: 8. Germline CDR1 KGHDR, CDR2 SFDVKD. This CDR3 has 13 amino acids. DNA for the CDR3: TGTGCCACCACCAGGGACAGTCTCGATGAGCAGTTCTTC. Translated: CATTRDSLDEQFF.

The table lists this clonotype with many counts. V usage is TRBV5-6 and J usage is TRBJ2-5; D perhaps matches TRBD1 (5 bases). The CDR3 contains 14 residues. Trimming removed 3 bases at V and 2 bases at J, with 11 bases between. CDR1 and CDR2 (germline): SGHDT, YYEEEE. The CDR3 nucleotides are TGTGCCAGCAGCTGGGGCAGTACTCAAGAGACCCAGTACTTC. Residues: CASSWGSTQETQYF.

This clonotype has a count of ten or more. CDR3 nucleotide sequence: TGTGCCAGCAGTGAAGGTGGGGGGCCGGGAGAAAAACTGTTTTTT. Protein sequence: CASSEGGGPGEKLFF. The chain combines TRBV2 with TRBJ1-4; D is possibly TRBD1 (6 bases). V was clipped by 1 base and J by 8 bases, with 14 bases between them. Per germline, CDR1 SNHLY and CDR2 FYNNEI. This CDR3 has 15 residues.

The V gene is TRBV15, the J gene TRBJ2-5, with 11 bases that match TRBD2. The CDR3 is made up of 16 amino acids. Unmatched junction bases numbered 4, after V lost 0 bases and J lost 4 bases. Per germline, CDR1 LNHNV and CDR2 YYDKDF (reference sequence). The CDR3 spells CATSRERLAGGETQYF. In DNA form, the CDR3 reads TGTGCCACCAGCAGAGAGAGGCTAGCGGGAGGAGAGACCCAGTACTTC.

The V call is TRBV7-8, the J call TRBJ2-1; D is ambiguous. The CDR3 extends over 12 amino acids. Per germline, CDR1 SGHVS and CDR2 FQNEAQ. Trimming pared 0 bases from V and 5 bases from J, leaving 2 bases between. The CDR3 is CASSLADNEQFF. Here the CDR3 DNA reads TGTGCCAGCAGCTTAGCCGACAATGAGCAGTTCTTC.

This clonotype was observed a handful of times. The CDR3 sequence: CASSQVLGVEQFF. The CDR3 DNA reads as TGTGCCAGCAGTCAGGTTTTGGGGGTTGAGCAGTTCTTC. The chain is built from TRBV9 and TRBJ2-1; either TRBD1 or TRBD2 may supply D (5 bases each). The germline CDR1 and CDR2 sequences are SGDLS and YYNGEE. Trimming removed 5 bases from V and 9 bases from J, with 15 bases in between. This CDR3 has 13 residues.

The J gene is TRBJ2-1, the V gene TRBV15, with 11 bases lining up with TRBD1. This CDR3 has 16 amino acids. Germline assignment: CDR1 LNHNV and CDR2 YYDKDF (reference sequence). Trimming removed 3 bases from V and 7 bases from J; junction bases left unmatched: 8. CDR3 DNA: TGTGCCACCAGCAGCTCCAGCGGGACAGGGGGGAATGAGCAGTTCTTC. This translates into CATSSSSGTGGNEQFF.

This clonotype was found once. The CDR3 does not close with the conserved phenylalanine or tryptophan, likely indicating a read error. The limits of the CDR3 on the DNA are not certain, so only TCRdb's listed CDR3 is given. The V and J genes are TRBV10-3 and TRBJ2-6; TRBD2, the table's D call, was not compared with the DNA. The CDR3 is 8 residues long, counting both termini. The germline V gene encodes CDR1 ENHRY and CDR2 SYGVKD. CDR3: CAITGTSG.

Only a few counts were recorded for this clonotype. The chain couples TRBV10-2 to TRBJ2-7; D might be TRBD1 (5 bases). The V gene's germline CDR1 is WSHSY and CDR2 SAAADI. This CDR3 is built from 12 residues. V lost 4 bases, J lost 6 bases, and 10 bases lay in between. DNA for the CDR3: TGCGCCAGCAGTGGGCAGGGAAGCGAGCAGTACTTC. Amino acid sequence: CASSGQGSEQYF.

This clonotype was counted many times. The genes are TRBV20-1 and TRBJ2-7; 8 positions agree with TRBD1. The CDR3 is 15 residues long. Unmatched junction bases numbered 12, after V lost 5 bases and J lost 3 bases. Per germline, CDR1 DFQATT and CDR2 SNEGSKA (reference sequence). CDR3 DNA: TGCAGTGCTCGCCTTTTACAGGGGGGTGACTACGAGCAGTACTTC. It translates to CSARLLQGGDYEQYF.

The V gene is TRBV7-9, the J gene TRBJ1-2; D is ambiguous. Deletions cut 4 bases from V and 7 bases from J, with 16 bases between. CDR1 SEHNR and CDR2 FQNEAQ come from the germline V gene (reference sequence). This CDR3 contains 14 residues. CDR3 loop: CASSSGPGGSGYTF. DNA for the CDR3: TGTGCCAGCAGCTCTGGGCCCGGAGGTAGTGGCTACACCTTC.

As for this clonotype: One base away lies a much larger clone, so this may be a sequencing read error. The rearrangement links TRBV5-1 to TRBJ1-2; 8 bases are a match to TRBD1. Germline CDR1 and CDR2: SGHRS and YFSETQ. This CDR3 spans 16 amino acids. CDR3 bases: TGCGCCAGCAGCCCCGGAGGTTTGGACAGGGCCGACGGCTGCACCTTC. Its protein is CASSPGGLDRADGCTF.

This clonotype was seen ten or more times. The chain is built from TRBV27 and TRBJ2-2; D gene unclear. The germline V gene has CDR1 MNHEY and CDR2 SMNVEV (reference sequence). Trimming took 3 bases from V and 8 from J, leaving 4 bases between them. This CDR3 region has 11 residues. CDR3 region: CASSFSGELFF. DNA for the CDR3: TGTGCCAGCAGTTTCTCTGGGGAGCTGTTTTTT.

The V call is TRBV15, the J call TRBJ2-3; D remains unclear. V was clipped by 4 bases and J by 6 bases, with 11 bases between them. CDR3 length: 13 amino acids. The germline V gene encodes CDR1 LNHNV and CDR2 YYDKDF (reference sequence). CDR3 protein: CATSKDLVDTQYF. For the CDR3, the DNA is TGTGCCACCAGCAAGGATCTCGTTGATACGCAGTATTTT.

The chain employs TRBV15 and TRBJ1-1; D uncertain. From germline, CDR1 is LNHNV and CDR2 YYDKDF (reference sequence). V lost 1 base and J lost 5, with 14 bases in between. The length of the CDR3 is 15 residues. CDR3 DNA: TGTGCCACCAGCAGAGTTGATGGGGATTGGACTGAAGCTTTCTTT. Translation gives CATSRVDGDWTEAFF.

The V and J genes are TRBV20-1 and TRBJ1-1, with D unresolved. Germline V gives CDR1 DFQATT, CDR2 SNEGSKA (reference sequence). Trimming took 3 bases from V and 6 from J, leaving 17 bases between them. The CDR3 runs to 14 residues. The CDR3 sequence is CSASRRTTVPEAFF. The CDR3, as DNA: TGCAGTGCTAGTCGACGGACTACGGTTCCTGAAGCTTTCTTT.

A few counts support this clonotype. The chain is built from TRBV7-2 and TRBJ1-6, with D uncertain. V was pared by 2 bases and J by 8 bases, with 10 bases between. This CDR3 contains 14 residues. The germline CDR1 and CDR2 sequences are SGHTA and FQGNSA. For the CDR3, the DNA is TGTGCCAGCAGCTTATCCGGCCCGGATTCACCCCTCCACTTT. Translating gives CASSLSGPDSPLHF.

The rearrangement joins TRBV19 to TRBJ2-7; possibly TRBD1 for D (6 bases). CDR3 size: 14 residues. Germline V gene data show CDR1 as LNHDA and CDR2 as SQIVND (reference sequence). V was pared by 5 bases and J by 4 bases, with 15 bases between. CDR3 sequence (DNA): TGTGCCAGTAGTCCCTCACAGGGACGGTACGAGCAGTACTTC. It specifies CASSPSQGRYEQYF.

The genes are TRBV19 and TRBJ2-7, with D unclear. Germline-derived CDR1 and CDR2 are LNHDA and SQIVND (reference sequence). CDR3 length equals 13 residues. Trimming stripped 2 bases from V and 7 bases from J, with 12 bases between. Here the CDR3 DNA reads TGTGCCAGTAGTATAAGGACCTTACGAGAGCAGTACTTC. Protein product: CASSIRTLREQYF.

The chain links TRBV5-1 to TRBJ2-7, with 9 bases identical to TRBD1. Germline lookup yields CDR1 SGHRS and CDR2 YFSETQ. The CDR3 contains 15 residues. Trimming at V came to 5 bases and at J to 0 bases, leaving 6 bases not matched to a gene. The CDR3 region is CASRSGQGTSYEQYF. CDR3 nucleotides: TGCGCCAGCAGGTCCGGACAGGGGACCTCCTACGAGCAGTACTTC.

This clonotype has a handful of counts. The chain joins TRBV25-1 to TRBJ1-2, with unresolved D. Germline CDR1 is MGHDK and CDR2 is SYGVNS. V gave up 8 bases and J gave up 6 bases, with 10 bases separating them. This CDR3 spans 11 amino acids. Written as DNA, the CDR3 is TGTGCCAGCGCACTGGGTAATGGCTACACCTTC. As protein: CASALGNGYTF.

This clonotype was counted only a few times. The CDR3: CASSRPGRDYEQYF. The CDR3 coding sequence is TGTGCCAGTAGCCGACCGGGACGGGACTACGAGCAGTACTTC. This rearrangement joins TRBV19 to TRBJ2-7; D tentatively fits TRBD1 or TRBD2 (5 bases each). V was trimmed by 6 bases and J by 3 bases, leaving 15 bases between them. This CDR3 has 14 amino acids. Per germline, CDR1 LNHDA and CDR2 SQIVND (reference sequence).

The rearrangement joins TRBV7-6 to TRBJ2-7, with a weak D call TRBD2 (6 bases). CDR1 and CDR2 from the germline V gene are SGHVS and FNYEAQ. This CDR3 contains 13 residues. Trimming stripped 1 base from V and 5 bases from J, with 9 bases between. The CDR3: CASSLVGGNEQYF. The CDR3, as DNA: TGTGCCAGCAGCTTAGTTGGGGGGAACGAGCAGTACTTC.

The table lists this clonotype with a few counts. The chain has TRBV5-1 and TRBJ2-7, with 7 bases that match TRBD1. The V segment lost 4 bases and the J segment 6 bases; nucleotides outside the gene matches: 10. Per germline, CDR1 SGHRS and CDR2 YFSETQ. This CDR3 contains 14 residues. CDR3: CASSRRQGESEQYF. The CDR3 DNA follows: TGCGCCAGCAGCAGACGACAGGGAGAGAGCGAGCAGTACTTC.

This clonotype was seen ten or more times. The chain joins TRBV7-9 to TRBJ1-5; D gene uncertain. The CDR3 is made up of 12 amino acids. Trimming cost V 2 bases and J 3 bases, with 2 bases left between them. CDR1 is SEHNR and CDR2 is FQNEAQ in the germline V gene (reference sequence). In DNA form, the CDR3 reads TGTGCCAGCAGCTTATTCAATCAGCCCCAGCATTTT. Its translation: CASSLFNQPQHF. Based on the CDR3 plus reference TRBV7-9 and TRBJ1-5, the full variable domain is DTGVSQNPRHKITKRGQNVTFRCDPISEHNRLYWYRQTLGQGPEFLTYFQNEAQLEKSRLLSDRFSAERPKGSFSTLEIQRTEQGDSAMYLCASSLFNQPQHFGDGTRLSIL.

This sequence joins TRBV19 and TRBJ1-6; D not certain. V shed 5 bases and J shed 6 bases, with 11 bases lying between them. The CDR3 sequence is 14 residues long. Germline V lookup: CDR1 LNHDA, CDR2 SQIVND (reference sequence). CDR3 residues: CASSLSHPNSPLHF. For the CDR3, the DNA is TGTGCCAGTAGTCTTAGTCATCCTAATTCACCCCTCCACTTT.

The chain employs TRBV5-1 and TRBJ2-7, with D possibly being TRBD1 or TRBD2 (5 bases each). CDR1 SGHRS and CDR2 YFSETQ come from the germline V gene. CDR3 length: 17 amino acids. V gave up 0 bases and J gave up 2 bases, with 18 bases separating them. Here the CDR3 reads CASSLGGSKLLTYEQYF. The DNA for the CDR3 is TGCGCCAGCAGCTTGGGGGGGTCTAAATTGCTCACCTACGAGCAGTACTTC. Variable domain in full (rest from reference TRBV5-1 and TRBJ2-7): KAGVTQTPRYLIKTRGQQVTLSCSPISGHRSVSWYQQTPGQGLQFLFEYFSETQRNKGNFPGRFSGRQFSNSRSEMNVSTLELGDSALYLCASSLGGSKLLTYEQYFGPGTRLTVT.

The chain is built from TRBV2 and TRBJ2-5; 9 bases match TRBD2. V lost 6 bases, J lost 5 bases, and 7 bases stayed unmatched. Germline V gene data show CDR1 as SNHLY and CDR2 as FYNNEI. The length of the CDR3 is 14 residues. The CDR3 spells CASSLMRGGETQYF. The CDR3 DNA is TGTGCCAGCAGCTTAATGCGGGGGGGGGAGACCCAGTACTTC.

In this sample, this clonotype turned up once. The chain joins TRBV2 to TRBJ2-7; D unresolved. This CDR3 is 14 amino acids long. The V end lost 9 bases, the J end lost 2 bases, and 17 bases lay between the germline ends. Germline loops: CDR1 SNHLY, CDR2 FYNNEI. CDR3 region: CASRTGLSAYEQYF. CDR3 bases: TGTGCCAGTCGTACGGGTTTATCGGCCTACGAGCAGTACTTC.

The gene calls are TRBV5-1 and TRBJ1-2, with D perhaps matching TRBD1 (6 bases). V was shortened by 0 bases and J by 3 bases, with 15 bases between the two germline ends. This CDR3 is built from 16 residues. Per the germline V gene, CDR1 is SGHRS and CDR2 is YFSETQ. As DNA, the CDR3 is TGCGCCAGCAGCTTGGGCCTAGACAGGTCCCACTATGGCTACACCTTC. Translation gives CASSLGLDRSHYGYTF.

V is TRBV7-6 and J is TRBJ2-3; no reliable D call. V lost 6 bases and J lost 2, with 12 bases in between. The CDR3 is made up of 14 amino acids. In germline, CDR1 is SGHVS, CDR2 FNYEAQ. The CDR3, as DNA: TGTGCCAGCAGTAAGAACTCATACACAGATACGCAGTATTTT. Protein: CASSKNSYTDTQYF.

V is TRBV2 and J is TRBJ1-3, with TRBD1 matching 9 bases. The CDR3 sequence is 14 residues long. With 6 bases clipped from V and 5 bases from J, the junction kept 5 bases outside the gene matches. CDR1 SNHLY and CDR2 FYNNEI come from the germline V gene. This CDR3 is CASRTQGARNTIYF. In DNA form, the CDR3 reads TGTGCCAGCAGGACACAGGGGGCCCGAAACACCATATATTTT.